This T cell receptor (beta chain) appears in the sequencing data of a study of early T cells in non-severe SARS-CoV-2 infection (dated by TCRdb to the early 2020s). For the wider study: TCR sequencing used bulk RNA from unsorted whole blood, so alpha and beta chains could not be paired.

The study was a case-control design nested within a healthcare worker cohort in London, UK, with weekly nasopharyngeal swab PCR tests and blood sampling. Healthcare workers were enrolled in the week of the UK lockdown, from 23 to 31 March 2020, and were followed every week for up to roughly 16 weeks. What the authors observed across the whole study: Matching against VDJdb was skewed toward anti-spike CD8 responses, likely underestimated virus-specific expansions, and missed private and CD4 specificities.

The method was 5' RACE. TCRdb shows the sequencer as NextSeq 500. The TCR library protocol attached unique molecular identifiers to individual cDNA molecules to correct for sequencing error and PCR bias. TCR alpha and beta chains were both sequenced, and the abundances of alpha and beta sequences in each sample were closely correlated with each other. On the study's bioinformatics: V gene, J gene and CDR3 annotation of TCR sequences was performed with Decombinator V4. Expanded TCRs were defined as changing significantly between any two time points under a Poisson model with p below 0.0001. Abundances of TCRs were expressed as counts per million after normalisation to the total number of TCRs sequenced in each sample. MAIT TCRs were defined by TRAV1-2 paired with TRAJ12, TRAJ20 or TRAJ33, and iNKT TCRs by TRAV10 paired with TRAJ18. VDJdb, accessed 1 November 2021, was searched for CMV, EBV and SARS-CoV-2 annotated TCRs, excluding TCRs annotated for multiple antigens. The public reads were reprocessed in TCRdb via fastp at Q25 and MiXCR, keeping in-frame beta chains. Rows are unified per CDR3 protein, each entry keeping the most common DNA and genes. None of the V and J calls come from the authors' own analysis; TCRdb made them. In this sample the table shows 80,000 to 95,000 distinct CDR3 sequences, about 15% of which occur a single time. In total, the top ten clones hold about 6.1% of the sample.

This clonotype showed up many times. Its recognized antigen is unknown. Within one base of it there is no much larger clone, and no base qualities were kept. At the junction V is shortened by 0 bases and J by 5 bases; bases outside the gene matches: 9. The CDR3 covers 17 residues, taking in both the cysteine and the phenylalanine. Solely the CDR3 DNA is kept, with 51 bases framed from the first base. The germline V gene sets CDR1 to SGHVS and CDR2 to FQNEAQ. The sequence links TRBV7-8 to TRBJ2-7; 11 central bases correspond to TRBD1. This receptor was identified in an adult who was a healthcare worker with PCR-confirmed SARS-CoV-2 infection or an uninfected control (not recorded which). Sequenced input: whole blood. The DNA sequence follows: TGTGCCAGCAGCTTAGCGGGAGTGGACAGGGGGCTAAACGAGCAGTACTTC. This gives the protein CASSLAGVDRGLNEQYF.